Each of the 18 T cell receptor beta chains below was sequenced from the same sample in a study of T cells in Graves' hyperthyroidism and ophthalmopathy. RNA transcripts gave rise to amplified TCR beta CDR3 regions. The HTBI primer set was used in a first-round RT-PCR of the TCR CDR3. Each CDR3 protein is one row after TCRdb ran MiXCR on the multiplex PCR reads. The table includes about 720,000 distinct CDR3 sequences, roughly 20% detected once. Sequenced: blood. The receptor source for this set is a woman between 50 and 59 years old with Graves' hyperthyroidism that later progressed to Graves' ophthalmopathy.

The chain employs TRBV18 and TRBJ2-7; no firm D call. The CDR3 loop spans 14 amino acids. The ends were cut back, 0 bases at V and 0 bases at J, with 6 bases in the middle. CDR1 KGHSH and CDR2 LQKENI come from the germline V gene. CDR3 in amino acids: CASSPPLNSYEQYF. Written as DNA, the CDR3 is TGTGCCAGCTCACCACCACTGAACTCCTACGAGCAGTACTTC.

The chain carries TRBV29-1 and TRBJ1-2; TRBD1 matches at 9 bases. V shed 6 bases, J shed 4 bases, and the junction held 6 bases outside the gene matches. Germline CDR1 SQVTM, CDR2 ANQGSEA. The CDR3 has 13 amino acids. The CDR3 coding sequence is TGCAGCGTCGACCCGACAGGGGGCTATGGCTACACCTTC. Residues: CSVDPTGGYGYTF. The entire variable domain, with the rest obtained from reference TRBV29-1 and TRBJ1-2, is as follows: SAVISQKPSRDICQRGTSLTIQCQVDSQVTMMFWYRQQPGQSLTLIATANQGSEATYESGFVIDKFPISRPNLTFSTLTVSNMSPEDSSIYLCSVDPTGGYGYTFGSGTRLTVV.

The chain uses TRBV2 and TRBJ2-2; D could derive from TRBD1 or TRBD2 (5 bases each). This CDR3 has 14 amino acids. Germline V CDR1 and CDR2: SNHLY, FYNNEI. V was trimmed by 8 bases and J by 2 bases, leaving 12 bases between them. The CDR3 sequence is CASGAGTNTGELFF. As DNA, the CDR3 is TGTGCCAGCGGGGCGGGCACCAACACCGGGGAGCTGTTTTTT.

There are a few counts of this clonotype. The chain couples TRBV5-1 to TRBJ2-5; D might be TRBD2 (5 bases). The CDR3 is 15 amino acids. V dropped 0 bases and J dropped 5 bases, with 14 bases sitting between them. Germline V CDR1 and CDR2: SGHRS, YFSETQ. The CDR3 DNA is TGCGCCAGCAGCTTGGGTGGAGGAACCACCGAGACCCAGTACTTC. This sequence encodes CASSLGGGTTETQYF.

The chain couples TRBV6-1 to TRBJ1-5; 9 bases agree with TRBD1. J lost 4 bases, V lost 5 bases, and 6 bases had no gene match. Per the germline V gene, CDR1 is MNHNS and CDR2 is SASEGT. The CDR3 spans 15 residues. CDR3 nucleotides: TGTGCCAGCAGTCGGGGGACAGGGAAAAATCAGCCCCAGCATTTT. Amino acids: CASSRGTGKNQPQHF.

The chain links TRBV9 to TRBJ1-2, with D unresolved. Trimming removed 6 bases from V and 8 bases from J, with 14 bases in between. CDR3 size: 12 residues. Germline CDR1 reads SGDLS; CDR2 reads YYNGEE. The CDR3 coding sequence is TGTGCCAGCAACCACGGAGATCGCGGCTACACCTTC. Protein: CASNHGDRGYTF.

This clonotype was seen at least ten times. This rearrangement joins TRBV5-1 to TRBJ1-5; D is unresolved. The CDR3 has 14 residues. V was trimmed by 0 bases and J by 2 bases, leaving 6 bases between them. Germline lookup yields CDR1 SGHRS and CDR2 YFSETQ. CDR3 residues: CASSLGEGNQPQHF. CDR3 bases: TGCGCCAGCAGCTTGGGTGAAGGCAATCAGCCCCAGCATTTT.

The chain links TRBV12-5 to TRBJ2-2; D unclear. The CDR3 is made up of 13 amino acids. V lost 0 bases to trimming and J lost 4 bases, with 3 bases between them. The germline CDR1 and CDR2 sequences are LGHNT and FRNRAP. This chain's CDR3 is CASGLVSTGELFF. As DNA, the CDR3 is TGTGCTAGTGGTTTGGTTAGCACCGGGGAGCTGTTTTTT.

The gene calls are TRBV20-1 and TRBJ1-4; a weak D match, TRBD1 (5 bases). The CDR3 runs to 14 residues. Germline CDR1 and CDR2: DFQATT and SNEGSKA (reference sequence). Deletions cut 0 bases from V and 3 bases from J, with 8 bases between. The chain's CDR3 is CSARDWGANEKLFF. The CDR3 nucleotides read TGCAGTGCTAGAGATTGGGGGGCTAATGAAAAACTGTTTTTT.

In this sample, this clonotype turned up a few times. This chain uses TRBV24-1 with TRBJ2-3, with 8 bases fitting TRBD2. CDR3 length equals 16 residues. The germline gives CDR1 KGHDR, CDR2 SFDVKD. Germline trimming cut 3 bases from V and 5 bases from J; bases unmatched to any gene: 9. CDR3 bases: TGTGCCACCAGTGATGTGGGACTAGGGGGATTAGATACGCAGTATTTT. This gives the protein CATSDVGLGGLDTQYF.

This clonotype was seen at least ten times. The rearrangement links TRBV2 to TRBJ2-3; 9 nucleotides align to TRBD1. CDR3 size: 14 residues. Germline V gene sequence: CDR1 SNHLY, CDR2 FYNNEI. The trim removed 11 bases at V and 4 bases at J, leaving 10 bases unmatched. CDR3 nucleotides: TGTGCCCAGCACGTGGACAGGGGCGCAGATACGCAGTATTTT. It yields the protein CAQHVDRGADTQYF.

This clonotype occurred many times. The chain has TRBV20-1 and TRBJ1-2; TRBD1 is a possible D gene (5 bases). The CDR3 is made up of 13 amino acids. CDR1 is DFQATT, CDR2 SNEGSKA, per germline (reference sequence). The V gene lost 0 bases and the J gene lost 7 bases, with 12 bases spanning the gap. The DNA for the CDR3 is TGCAGTGCTAGAGATCTGGCGGGGGTTGGCTACACCTTC. It is translated as CSARDLAGVGYTF.

This rearrangement joins TRBV10-3 to TRBJ1-2; weak D call: TRBD1 (5 bases). CDR1 ENHRY and CDR2 SYGVKD come from the germline V gene. Trimming took off 2 bases at V and 8 bases at J, with 15 bases between the two ends. The CDR3 covers 14 residues. This chain's CDR3 is CAISETGPTGGYTF. The CDR3, as DNA: TGTGCCATCAGTGAGACAGGACCAACGGGGGGCTACACCTTC.

V is TRBV19 and J is TRBJ1-5, with a tentative D call TRBD1 (5 bases). The V end was cut by 4 bases, the J end by 0 bases, with 10 bases between. Germline lookup yields CDR1 LNHDA and CDR2 SQIVND (reference sequence). This CDR3 has 15 amino acids. The CDR3: CASSTTGYSNQPQHF. The CDR3 region has the DNA TGTGCCAGTAGTACCACAGGTTATAGCAATCAGCCCCAGCATTTT.

V is TRBV6-2 or TRBV6-3 and J is TRBJ2-5; D might be TRBD1 (6 bases). CDR1 and CDR2 (germline): MNHEY, SVGEGT. Deletions cut 6 bases from V and 1 base from J, with 12 bases between. The CDR3 is 14 amino acids. CDR3 residues: CASRLDRIQETQYF. DNA for the CDR3: TGTGCCAGCAGATTAGACAGGATCCAAGAGACCCAGTACTTC.

CDR3 residues: CSASPSYNTGELFF. CDR3 nucleotide sequence: TGCAGTGCTAGTCCGAGTTACAACACCGGGGAGCTGTTTTTT. V usage is TRBV20-1 and J usage is TRBJ2-2, with D uncertain. The CDR3 runs to 14 residues. CDR1 is DFQATT and CDR2 is SNEGSKA in the germline V gene (reference sequence). Trimming left V 3 bases short and J 2 bases short, with 10 bases between.

There are a few counts of this clonotype. The rearrangement uses TRBV20-1 and TRBJ2-2, with D uncertain. Germline CDR1 and CDR2: DFQATT and SNEGSKA (reference sequence). V was trimmed by 5 bases and J by 4 bases, leaving 8 bases between them. CDR3 length: 12 residues. CDR3 sequence reads: CSAGRPTGELFF. The CDR3 DNA reads TGCAGTGCTGGACGACCCACCGGGGAGCTGTTTTTT.

The J gene is TRBJ2-7, the V gene TRBV5-6, with TRBD1 as a possible D gene (5 bases). CDR3 length: 13 amino acids. CDR1 is SGHDT and CDR2 is YYEEEE in the germline V gene. V lost 2 bases and J lost 2, with 8 bases in between. CDR3 in amino acids: CASSFAGPYEQYF. CDR3 bases: TGTGCCAGCAGCTTTGCAGGGCCCTACGAGCAGTACTTC.